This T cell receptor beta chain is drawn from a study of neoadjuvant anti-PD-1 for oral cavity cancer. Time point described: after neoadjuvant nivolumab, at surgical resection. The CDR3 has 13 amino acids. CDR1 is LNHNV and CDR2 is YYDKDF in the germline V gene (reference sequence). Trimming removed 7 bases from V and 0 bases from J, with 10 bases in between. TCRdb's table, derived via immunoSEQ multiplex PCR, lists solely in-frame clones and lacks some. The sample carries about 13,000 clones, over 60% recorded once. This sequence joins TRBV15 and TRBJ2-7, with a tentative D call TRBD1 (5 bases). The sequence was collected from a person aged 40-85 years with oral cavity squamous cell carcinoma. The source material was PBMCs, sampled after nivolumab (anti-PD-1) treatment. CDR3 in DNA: TGTGCCACCAAGAAAGGGGACTCCTACGAGCAGTACTTC. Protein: CATKKGDSYEQYF. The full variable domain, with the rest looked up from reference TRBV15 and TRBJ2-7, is DAMVIQNPRYQVTQFGKPVTLSCSQTLNHNVMYWYQQKSSQAPKLLFHYYDKDFNNEADTPDNFQSRRPNTSFCFLDIRSPGLGDTAMYLCATKKGDSYEQYFGPGTRLTVT.